These T cell receptor beta chains were read from a single sample in a study of cytomegalovirus exposure and HLA in healthy donors. Profiled with immunoSEQ multiplex PCR; TCRdb holds only in-frame clones, not every one. The sample contains under 200,000 clones, around 90% of which appear only once. Sequenced: PBMCs. These receptors all come from a woman under 30 in good health and CMV-seropositive. The CDR3 runs from the conserved cysteine through the conserved F or W. The order of the fields is D gene, clone size, J gene, V gene, CDR3 protein, CDR3 DNA. The D gene is left open where the match is weak. Expanded clones get a size class; other rows say once, few or many, or leave the size out.

. | . | TRBJ1-2 | TRBV5-4 | CASSLDSIYGYTF | TGTGCCAGCAGCTTAGACAGTATATATGGCTACACCTTC
TRBD2 | . | TRBJ2-7 | TRBV7-6 | CASSLMTSGSRGSYEQYF | TGTGCCAGCAGCTTAATGACTAGCGGGAGTCGGGGCTCCTACGAGCAGTACTTC
TRBD1 | . | TRBJ1-2 | TRBV6-1 | CASRLGQGDYGYTF | TGTGCCAGCAGGCTGGGACAGGGGGATTATGGCTACACCTTC
TRBD1 | . | TRBJ2-5 | TRBV27 | CASSLTRTGLETQYF | TGTGCCAGCAGTCTGACCAGGACAGGGTTGGAGACCCAGTACTTC
. | . | TRBJ1-2 | TRBV29-1 | CSVAQGYGYTF | TGCAGCGTGGCGCAGGGGTATGGCTACACCTTC
. | . | TRBJ1-1 | TRBV7-9 | CASSVARATEAFF | TGTGCCAGCAGCGTAGCCAGGGCTACTGAAGCTTTCTTT
. | . | TRBJ2-2 | TRBV11-3 | CASSRGNTGELFF | TGTGCCAGCAGCAGGGGGAACACCGGGGAGCTGTTTTTT
TRBD2 | once | TRBJ2-7 | TRBV18 | CASSRGAGAGAGGSSYEQYF | TGTGCCAGCTCACGCGGCGCCGGCGCGGGCGCGGGGGGCAGCTCCTACGAGCAGTACTTC
. | . | TRBJ2-3 | TRBV27 | CASRRVPTDTQYF | TGTGCCAGCAGGCGTGTGCCCACAGATACGCAGTATTTT
. | . | TRBJ2-2 | TRBV5-1 | CASSLAAGTGELFF | TGCGCCAGCAGCTTGGCCGCGGGCACCGGGGAGCTGTTTTTT
TRBD1 | . | TRBJ2-3 | TRBV5-1 | CASSSRVGQGSTDTQYF | TGCGCCAGCAGCTCACGCGTCGGACAGGGTAGCACAGATACGCAGTATTTT
TRBD2 | . | TRBJ2-1 | TRBV11-2 | CASSLEGWGLAGGTYNEQFF | TGTGCCAGCAGCTTAGAAGGGTGGGGACTAGCGGGAGGGACCTACAATGAGCAGTTCTTC
TRBD1 | . | TRBJ2-7 | TRBV6-1 | CASSETLVGTGAFYEQYF | TGTGCCAGCAGTGAAACCTTGGTCGGGACAGGGGCCTTCTACGAGCAGTACTTC
TRBD1 | once | TRBJ1-2 | TRBV19 | CASSIYPTGANYGYTF | TGTGCCAGTAGTATCTATCCCACAGGGGCTAACTATGGCTACACCTTC